This TCR beta chain was obtained from a study of early T cells in non-severe SARS-CoV-2 infection. In the study overall: Chains were not paired, and sequencing was done on bulk RNA from unsorted whole blood. Study-wide results and caveats: Comparison of clonotypes with VDJdb favored anti-spike CD8 responses while missing private and CD4 specificities.

Germline loops: CDR1 GTSNPN, CDR2 SVGIG (reference sequence). This CDR3 comprises 13 residues. Germline trimming cut 6 bases from V and 1 base from J; bases unmatched to any gene: 2. Unique molecular identifier tags were affixed to discrete cDNA molecules. TCRdb reprocessed the 5' RACE reads via MiXCR and lists one record per CDR3 protein. Here the sample spans roughly 28,000 distinct CDR3 sequences, roughly 5.1% being singletons. This clonotype was counted ten times or more. Its antigen remains unidentified. The sequence was obtained from an adult who was a healthcare worker with PCR-confirmed SARS-CoV-2 infection or an uninfected control (not recorded which). V and J are TRBV30 and TRBJ1-1; the match to TRBD1 covers 10 bases. The sequenced material came from whole blood. In DNA, the CDR3 is TGTGCCTGTCGGACAGGGGGGAACACTGAAGCTTTCTTT. Translation: CACRTGGNTEAFF.